This is a list of T cell receptor beta chains from one sample in a study of OX40 agonist ivuxolimab in advanced cancers. The method was immunoSEQ multiplex PCR; TCRdb's version includes in-frame clones alone and lacks a portion of them. Among approximately 82,000 clones listed, roughly 92% were seen once. Sample: CD4+ or CD8+ T cells sorted from blood, taken in a trial of the OX40 agonist ivuxolimab. The receptor source for this set is an adult with an advanced solid tumor such as melanoma, head and neck, liver or kidney cancer. CDR3s include the opening cysteine and the closing phenylalanine or tryptophan. A D gene is named only where the DNA matches it firmly. Clone size is shown for a subset of rows, as once, few, many or a class of expanded clone.

>TRBD1|.|TRBV10-2|TRBJ2-2
CASYRQGNTGELFF
TGCGCCAGCTACCGACAGGGTAACACCGGGGAGCTGTTTTTT
>.|.|TRBV7-6|TRBJ1-3
CASSLYFGGLSGNTIYF
TGTGCCAGCAGCTTATATTTCGGGGGCCTCTCTGGAAACACCATATATTTT
>.|.|TRBV6-1|TRBJ1-5
CASSEEGSQPQHF
TGTGCCAGCAGTGAAGAAGGTAGTCAGCCCCAGCATTTT
>.|.|TRBV6-5|TRBJ2-1
CASSTDYNEQFF
TGTGCCAGCAGTACCGATTACAATGAGCAGTTCTTC
>.|.|TRBV2|TRBJ2-5
CASSYPETQYF
TGTGCCAGCAGTTATCCGGAGACCCAGTACTTC
>.|.|TRBV29-1|TRBJ2-3
CSVGDSTDTQYF
TGCAGCGTTGGGGACAGCACAGATACGCAGTATTTT
>.|.|TRBV10-3|TRBJ1-1
CAISEIWTAAPAAAEAFF
TGTGCCATCAGTGAAATATGGACAGCAGCTCCGGCCGCTGCTGAAGCTTTCTTT
>.|.|TRBV5-1|TRBJ2-3
CASSFRGAGDTQYF
TGCGCCAGCAGCTTCCGCGGTGCCGGTGATACGCAGTATTTT
>.|.|TRBV5-4|TRBJ2-1
CASSLGQGAYNEQFF
TGTGCCAGCAGCCTCGGGCAGGGAGCCTACAATGAGCAGTTCTTC
>TRBD1|.|TRBV7-9|TRBJ2-3
CASSLTGTGGTDTQYF
TGTGCCAGCAGCTTAACCGGGACAGGAGGCACAGATACGCAGTATTTT
>.|.|TRBV11-2|TRBJ2-7
CASSISYEQYF
TGTGCCAGCAGCATCTCCTACGAGCAGTACTTC
>.|.|TRBV28|TRBJ2-7
CASSQDYEQYF
TGTGCCAGCAGCCAAGATTACGAGCAGTACTTC
>.|.|TRBV19|TRBJ2-3
CASRVGGEVDTQYF
TGTGCCAGTAGAGTCGGAGGGGAAGTAGATACGCAGTATTTT
>TRBD2|.|TRBV9|TRBJ2-2
CASSVASGRAMGGELFF
TGTGCCAGCAGCGTGGCTAGCGGGAGGGCAATGGGCGGGGAGCTGTTTTTT
>.|.|TRBV5-1|TRBJ1-1
CASRGVGMNTEAFF
TGCGCCAGCAGAGGGGTGGGAATGAACACTGAAGCTTTCTTT
>.|.|TRBV7-2|TRBJ2-5
CASSPDAETQYF
TGTGCCAGCAGCCCAGATGCCGAGACCCAGTACTTC
>.|.|TRBV19|TRBJ2-7
CASSKGDPRTYEQYF
TGTGCCAGTAGTAAGGGGGACCCGCGGACCTACGAGCAGTACTTC
>.|.|TRBV30|TRBJ2-2
CAWYRGAVF
TGTGCCTGGTACCGGGGAGCTGTTTTT
>TRBD2|.|TRBV19|TRBJ2-4
CASRHRGPGLAGAKNIQYF
TGTGCCAGTAGGCACAGGGGGCCGGGACTAGCGGGAGCCAAAAACATTCAGTACTTC
>TRBD2|.|TRBV9|TRBJ2-7
CASSVGLAETYEQYF
TGTGCCAGCAGCGTAGGCCTAGCGGAGACCTACGAGCAGTACTTC
>.|.|TRBV7-9|TRBJ2-1
CASSLVREKRNEQFF
TGTGCCAGCAGCTTAGTCCGGGAGAAGAGGAATGAGCAGTTCTTC
>.|.|TRBV6-6|TRBJ2-3
CASSGPTGDTQYF
TGTGCCAGCAGCGGCCCCACGGGAGATACGCAGTATTTT
>.|.|TRBV7-9|TRBJ2-2
CASSPIGITRGTGELFF
TGTGCCAGCAGCCCAATTGGGATAACACGGGGCACCGGGGAGCTGTTTTTT
>.|.|TRBV2|TRBJ1-5
CASRTGQTSNQPQHF
TGTGCCAGCAGGACTGGACAGACTAGCAATCAGCCCCAGCATTTT
>.|once|TRBV13|TRBJ2-7
CASSLVNGLEQYF
TGTGCCAGCAGCTTAGTAAACGGCCTCGAGCAGTACTTC
>TRBD2|.|TRBV30|TRBJ2-5
CAWSLAGGSETQYF
TGTGCCTGGAGTTTGGCGGGGGGTTCGGAGACCCAGTACTTC
>.|.|TRBV11-2|TRBJ1-2
CASSLTFGSSFLLDYGYTF
TGTGCCAGCAGCCTTACGTTCGGGTCTTCCTTCTTGTTAGACTATGGCTACACCTTC
>TRBD1|.|TRBV2|TRBJ1-6
CASRPGAGGNSPLHF
TGTGCCAGCAGACCCGGGGCAGGGGGAAATTCACCCCTCCACTTT
>TRBD1|.|TRBV5-8|TRBJ2-1
CASSLDRGYYNEQFF
TGTGCCAGCAGCTTGGACAGGGGGTACTACAATGAGCAGTTCTTC
>TRBD1|.|TRBV6-1|TRBJ1-2
CASSRGQGADGYTF
TGTGCCAGCAGCCGAGGACAGGGGGCGGATGGCTACACCTTC
>TRBD2|once|TRBV7-3|TRBJ2-2
CASSFKGLAGGTGELFF
TGTGCCAGCAGCTTCAAGGGACTAGCGGGAGGGACCGGGGAGCTGTTTTTT
>TRBD2|.|TRBV5-5|TRBJ2-1
CASIPLAGGPPNEQFF
TGTGCCAGCATACCTTTAGCGGGAGGGCCCCCCAATGAGCAGTTCTTC
>.|.|TRBV5-1|TRBJ1-1
CASSLDSNTEAFF
TGCGCCAGCAGCTTGGACAGCAACACTGAAGCTTTCTTT
>TRBD1|.|TRBV19|TRBJ2-6
CASSFTGGGRSGANVLTF
TGTGCCAGTAGTTTTACAGGGGGCGGTCGGTCTGGGGCCAACGTCCTGACTTTC
>.|.|TRBV18|TRBJ2-3
CASSRLGSSSTDTQYF
TGTGCCAGCTCACGTCTCGGGAGCTCGTCGACAGATACGCAGTATTTT
>.|.|TRBV5-4|TRBJ1-1
CASSFGGYTEAFF
TGTGCCAGCAGCTTCGGGGGTTACACTGAAGCTTTCTTT
>.|once|TRBV9|TRBJ1-6
CASSGEKDSGYNSPLHF
TGTGCCAGCAGCGGGGAGAAGGACAGTGGGTATAATTCACCCCTCCACTTT
>.|.|TRBV30|TRBJ1-1
CAWSVDGATGTEAFF
TGTGCCTGGAGTGTGGACGGTGCGACTGGCACTGAAGCTTTCTTT
>.|.|TRBV5-1|TRBJ2-7
CASSLVPGETYEQYF
TGCGCCAGCAGCTTGGTCCCAGGGGAAACCTACGAGCAGTACTTC
>TRBD1|once|TRBV6-6|TRBJ2-7
CASSYRDRDYEQYF
TGTGCCAGCAGTTACCGGGACAGGGACTACGAGCAGTACTTC
>.|.|TRBV6-6|TRBJ2-1
CASSYSEGGYEQFF
TGTGCCAGCAGTTACTCCGAGGGCGGCTATGAGCAGTTCTTC
>.|.|TRBV5-6|TRBJ1-1
CASTQGYMNTEAFF
TGTGCCAGCACCCAGGGGTATATGAACACTGAAGCTTTCTTT
>.|.|TRBV27|TRBJ2-7
CASSLSGGSPIYEQYF
TGTGCCAGCAGTTTATCGGGCGGGTCTCCTATCTACGAGCAGTACTTC
>.|.|TRBV25-1|TRBJ1-5
CASRAGNQPQHF
TGTGCCAGCAGGGCGGGGAATCAGCCCCAGCATTTT
>.|.|TRBV5-4|TRBJ2-7
CASSQDFQETNYEQYF
TGTGCCAGCAGCCAAGATTTCCAAGAGACAAACTACGAGCAGTACTTC
>.|.|TRBV9|TRBJ2-2
CASSVWGQGTGELFF
TGTGCCAGCAGCGTATGGGGGCAGGGCACCGGGGAGCTGTTTTTT
>TRBD1|.|TRBV30|TRBJ1-2
CAWTPGQSFRYGYTF
TGTGCCTGGACCCCGGGACAGTCCTTTCGGTATGGCTACACCTTC
>.|.|TRBV7-2|TRBJ2-1
CASSPEYTYNEQFF
TGTGCCAGCAGCCCGGAGTACACTTACAATGAGCAGTTCTTC
>TRBD1|.|TRBV16|TRBJ1-4
CASTTETGVEKLFF
TGTGCCAGCACCACGGAGACAGGGGTCGAAAAACTGTTTTTT
>.|.|TRBV21-1|TRBJ2-1
CASSKSPNLGQFF
TGTGCCAGCAGCAAATCCCCAAACTTAGGGCAGTTCTTC
>.|.|TRBV5-1|TRBJ2-1
CASSLAGDGYNEQFF
TGCGCCAGCAGCTTGGCAGGGGACGGGTACAATGAGCAGTTCTTC
>.|.|TRBV6-6|TRBJ2-7
CASSFGLAGDEQYF
TGTGCCAGCAGTTTCGGGCTAGCTGGGGACGAGCAGTACTTC
>.|many|TRBV4-1|TRBJ1-1
CASSQSGDTEAFF
TGCGCCAGCAGCCAATCAGGGGACACTGAAGCTTTCTTT
>TRBD1|once|TRBV7-2|TRBJ1-5
CASSQEDRGREPQHF
TGTGCCAGCAGCCAGGAGGACAGGGGTAGAGAGCCCCAGCATTTT
>TRBD2|.|TRBV4-1|TRBJ2-7
CASSQDAGPGLGREQYF
TGCGCCAGCAGCCAAGATGCCGGACCGGGACTAGGTCGCGAGCAGTACTTC
>.|.|TRBV10-3|TRBJ2-1
CAISESLRFDEQFF
TGTGCCATCAGTGAGTCTTTGCGGTTTGATGAGCAGTTCTTC
>TRBD2|.|TRBV5-1|TRBJ2-1
CASSNPGRLAGRYNEQFF
TGCGCCAGCAGCAACCCTGGGCGACTAGCGGGACGATACAATGAGCAGTTCTTC
>.|.|TRBV6-1|TRBJ2-7
CASKWDVYEQYF
TGTGCCAGCAAATGGGACGTCTACGAGCAGTACTTC
>.|.|TRBV19|TRBJ1-2
CASSEGVAYGYTF
TGTGCCAGTAGTGAGGGGGTTGCCTATGGCTACACCTTC